This T cell receptor beta chain was sequenced for a study of regulatory T cells in long-lasting Graves disease. Germline V gene data show CDR1 as LGHNT and CDR2 as FRNRAP. The CDR3 spans 17 residues. V lost 2 bases, J lost 0 bases, and 8 bases stayed unmatched. Time point given: persistent/refractory GD, antithyroid drugs over 5 years with positive TRAb. Generation of the TCR library employed RNA extracted from PBMCs. An endocrinology department in Xi'an, China, supplied the patients. Relying on iRepertoire HTBI primers and Arm-PCR of CDR3 regions, the team built TCR beta libraries. TCRdb re-derived calls from the multiplex PCR reads in MiXCR, one entry per CDR3 protein. The data show 650,000 to 850,000 distinct CDR3 sequences, with about 30% seen just once and roughly 40% held by the top ten.

The sample here was peripheral blood mononuclear cells (PBMCs), taken when the disease was refractory, from a patient treated with antithyroid drugs. This receptor was obtained from a female donor with Graves disease. The chain carries TRBV12-5 and TRBJ1-1; 8 bases map to TRBD1. The CDR3 bases are TGTGCTAGTGGTTTGAGCCCCCAACAGGGGGTGAACACTGAAGCTTTCTTT. This gives the protein CASGLSPQQGVNTEAFF.